This TCR beta chain was captured in a study of cytomegalovirus exposure and HLA in healthy donors. Study-wide findings and caveats: Most TCR sequences were rare, but some public TCRs occurred in many donors. Altogether, around 160 TCR beta chains were recorded as cytomegalovirus-associated.

Using immunoSEQ multiplex PCR, the repertoire was profiled, and TCRdb retains in-frame clones only, with some absent. The table records 250,000 or so clones, approximately 90% of them present only once. CDR1 is MDHEN and CDR2 is SYDVKM in the germline V gene. V shed 7 bases and J shed 8 bases, with 14 bases lying between them. This CDR3 spans 13 amino acids. For this clone: What it binds is unknown.

This sequence was found in a man between 18 and 29 years old in good health and CMV-seronegative. The sample comprised PBMCs. The chain carries TRBV28 and TRBJ1-4; perhaps TRBD1 as D (6 bases). CDR3 in amino acids: CASTRDNVEKLFF. In DNA form, the CDR3 reads TGTGCCAGCACCCGGGACAATGTGGAAAAACTGTTTTTT.